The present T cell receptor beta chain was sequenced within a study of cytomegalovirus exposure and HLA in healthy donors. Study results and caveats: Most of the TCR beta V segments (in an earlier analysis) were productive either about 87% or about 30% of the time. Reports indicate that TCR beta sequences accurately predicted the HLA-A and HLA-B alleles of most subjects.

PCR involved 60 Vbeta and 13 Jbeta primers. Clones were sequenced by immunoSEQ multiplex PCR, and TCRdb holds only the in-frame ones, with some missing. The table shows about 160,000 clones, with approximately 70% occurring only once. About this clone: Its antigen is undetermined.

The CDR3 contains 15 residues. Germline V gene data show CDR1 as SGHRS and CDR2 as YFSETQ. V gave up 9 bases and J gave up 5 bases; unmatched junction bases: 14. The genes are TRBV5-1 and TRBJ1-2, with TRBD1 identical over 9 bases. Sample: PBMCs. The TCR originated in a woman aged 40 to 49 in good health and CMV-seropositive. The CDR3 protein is CATILTGGDGYGYTF. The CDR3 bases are TGCGCCACCATTCTAACAGGGGGCGACGGGTATGGCTACACCTTC.